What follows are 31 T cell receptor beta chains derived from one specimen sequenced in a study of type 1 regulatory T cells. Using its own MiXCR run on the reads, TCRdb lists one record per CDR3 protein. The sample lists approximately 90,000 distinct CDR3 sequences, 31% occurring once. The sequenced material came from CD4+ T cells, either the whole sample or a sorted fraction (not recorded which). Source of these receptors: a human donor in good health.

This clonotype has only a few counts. As DNA, the CDR3 is TGTGCCAGCAGCGTAGAAACGGGCTCGCCGCGGGAGCAGTACTTC. It specifies CASSVETGSPREQYF. The genes are TRBV9 and TRBJ2-7; D not certain. Germline CDR1 reads SGDLS; CDR2 reads YYNGEE. The CDR3 is 15 residues long. The ends were cut back, 0 bases at V and 7 bases at J, with 17 bases in the middle.

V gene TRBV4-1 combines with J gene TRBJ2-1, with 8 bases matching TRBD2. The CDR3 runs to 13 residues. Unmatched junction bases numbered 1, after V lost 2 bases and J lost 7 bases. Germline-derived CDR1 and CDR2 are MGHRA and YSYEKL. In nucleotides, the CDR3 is TGCGCCAGCAGCCAAAGCGGGAGAAATGAGCAGTTCTTC. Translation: CASSQSGRNEQFF.

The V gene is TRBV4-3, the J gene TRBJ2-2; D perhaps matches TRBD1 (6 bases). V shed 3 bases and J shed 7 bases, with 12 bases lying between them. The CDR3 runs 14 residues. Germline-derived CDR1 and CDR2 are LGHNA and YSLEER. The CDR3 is CASSQKLGGGELFF. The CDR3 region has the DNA TGCGCCAGCAGCCAGAAACTAGGGGGCGGGGAGCTGTTTTTT.

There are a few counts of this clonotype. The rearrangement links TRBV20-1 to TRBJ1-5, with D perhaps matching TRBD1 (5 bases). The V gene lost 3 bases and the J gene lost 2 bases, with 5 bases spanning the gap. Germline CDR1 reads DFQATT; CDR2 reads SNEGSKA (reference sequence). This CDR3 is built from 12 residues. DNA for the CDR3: TGCAGTGCTAGCAGGGGCAATCAGCCCCAGCATTTT. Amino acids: CSASRGNQPQHF.

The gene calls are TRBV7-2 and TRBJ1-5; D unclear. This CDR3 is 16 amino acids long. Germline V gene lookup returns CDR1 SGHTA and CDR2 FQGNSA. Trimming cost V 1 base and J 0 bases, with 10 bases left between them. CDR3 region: CASSLVGGSSNQPQHF. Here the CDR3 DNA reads TGTGCCAGCAGCTTAGTAGGAGGGAGTAGCAATCAGCCCCAGCATTTT.

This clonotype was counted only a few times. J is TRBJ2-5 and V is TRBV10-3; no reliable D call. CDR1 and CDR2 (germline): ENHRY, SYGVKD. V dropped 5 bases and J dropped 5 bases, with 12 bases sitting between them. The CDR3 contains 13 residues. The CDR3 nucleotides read TGTGCCATCAGTAAGACTGATGACGAGACCCAGTACTTC. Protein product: CAISKTDDETQYF.

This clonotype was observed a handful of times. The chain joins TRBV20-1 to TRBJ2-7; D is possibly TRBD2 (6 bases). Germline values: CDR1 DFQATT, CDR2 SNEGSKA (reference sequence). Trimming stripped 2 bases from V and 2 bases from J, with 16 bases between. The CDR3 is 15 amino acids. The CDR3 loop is CSARSPLADTYEQYF. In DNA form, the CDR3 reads TGCAGTGCTAGATCTCCGTTAGCGGATACCTACGAGCAGTACTTC.

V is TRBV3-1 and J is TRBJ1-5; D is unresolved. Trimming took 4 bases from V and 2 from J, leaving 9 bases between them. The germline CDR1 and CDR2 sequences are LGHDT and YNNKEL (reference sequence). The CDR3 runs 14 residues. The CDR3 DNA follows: TGTGCCAGCAGCCCCCGACTCGGCAATCAGCCCCAGCATTTT. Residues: CASSPRLGNQPQHF.

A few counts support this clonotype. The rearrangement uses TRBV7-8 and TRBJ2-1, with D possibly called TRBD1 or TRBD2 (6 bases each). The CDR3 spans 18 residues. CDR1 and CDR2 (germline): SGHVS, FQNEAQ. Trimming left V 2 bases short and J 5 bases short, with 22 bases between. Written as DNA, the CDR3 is TGTGCCAGCAGCTTACAACCCGTGAGGGGGGCACCCAACAATGAGCAGTTCTTC. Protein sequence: CASSLQPVRGAPNNEQFF.

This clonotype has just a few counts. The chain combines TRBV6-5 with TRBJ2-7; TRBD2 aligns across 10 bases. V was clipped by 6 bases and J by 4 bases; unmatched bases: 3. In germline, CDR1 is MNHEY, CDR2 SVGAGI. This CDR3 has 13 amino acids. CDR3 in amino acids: CASRGLATYEQYF. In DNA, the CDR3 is TGTGCCAGCAGGGGACTAGCGACTTACGAGCAGTACTTC.

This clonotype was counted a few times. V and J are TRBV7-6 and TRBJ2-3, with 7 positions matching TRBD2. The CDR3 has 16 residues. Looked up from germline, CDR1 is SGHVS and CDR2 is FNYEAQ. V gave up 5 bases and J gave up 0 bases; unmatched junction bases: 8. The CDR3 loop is CASSVLADGSTDTQYF. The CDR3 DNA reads TGTGCCAGCAGCGTTCTAGCGGATGGTAGCACAGATACGCAGTATTTT. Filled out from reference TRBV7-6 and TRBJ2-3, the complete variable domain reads GAGVSQSPRYKVTKRGQDVALRCDPISGHVSLYWYRQALGQGPEFLTYFNYEAQQDKSGLPNDRFSAERPEGSISTLTIQRTEQRDSAMYRCASSVLADGSTDTQYFGPGTRLTVL.

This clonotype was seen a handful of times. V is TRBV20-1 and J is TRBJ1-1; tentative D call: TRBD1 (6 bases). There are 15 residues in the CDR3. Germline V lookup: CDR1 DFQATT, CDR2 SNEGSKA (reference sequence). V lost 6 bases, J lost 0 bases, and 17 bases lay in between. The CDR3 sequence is CSAPAGGNVNTEAFF. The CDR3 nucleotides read TGCAGTGCACCCGCCGGGGGCAACGTGAACACTGAAGCTTTCTTT.

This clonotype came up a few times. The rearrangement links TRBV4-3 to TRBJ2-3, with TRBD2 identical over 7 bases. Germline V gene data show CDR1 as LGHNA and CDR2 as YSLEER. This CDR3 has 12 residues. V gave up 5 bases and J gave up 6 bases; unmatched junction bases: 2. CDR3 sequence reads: CASSDGRDTQYF. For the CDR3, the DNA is TGCGCCAGCAGCGACGGGAGGGATACGCAGTATTTT.

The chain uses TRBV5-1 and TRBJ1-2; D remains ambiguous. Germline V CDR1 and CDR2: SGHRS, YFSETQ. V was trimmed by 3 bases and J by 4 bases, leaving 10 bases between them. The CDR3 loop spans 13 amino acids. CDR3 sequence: CASSSGSFYGYTF. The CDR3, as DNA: TGCGCCAGCAGCTCGGGGAGTTTCTATGGCTACACCTTC.

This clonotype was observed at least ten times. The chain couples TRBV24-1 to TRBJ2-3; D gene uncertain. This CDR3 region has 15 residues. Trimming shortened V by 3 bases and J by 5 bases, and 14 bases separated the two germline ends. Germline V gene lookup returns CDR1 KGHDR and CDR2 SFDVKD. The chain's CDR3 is CATSDNTELEDTQYF. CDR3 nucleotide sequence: TGTGCCACCAGTGATAACACGGAGTTGGAAGATACGCAGTATTTT.

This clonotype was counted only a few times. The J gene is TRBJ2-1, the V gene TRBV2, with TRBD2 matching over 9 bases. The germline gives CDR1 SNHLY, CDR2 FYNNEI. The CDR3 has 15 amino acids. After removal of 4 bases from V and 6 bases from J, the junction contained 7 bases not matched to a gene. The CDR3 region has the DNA TGTGCCAGCAGTGGATCCCTAGCGGGATCCAATGAGCAGTTCTTC. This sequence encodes CASSGSLAGSNEQFF.

CDR3: CASSRGQIGGDEQFF. In nucleotides, the CDR3 is TGTGCCAGCAGCCGTGGACAGATTGGTGGGGATGAGCAGTTCTTC. J is TRBJ2-1 and V is TRBV11-2; D is possibly TRBD1 (6 bases). The CDR3 sequence is 15 residues long. Germline V lookup: CDR1 SGHAT, CDR2 FQNNGV. V lost 5 bases, J lost 8 bases, and 19 bases lay in between. The entire variable domain, with the rest obtained from reference TRBV11-2 and TRBJ2-1, is as follows: EAGVAQSPRYKIIEKRQSVAFWCNPISGHATLYWYQQILGQGPKLLIQFQNNGVVDDSQLPKDRFSAERLKGVDSTLKIQPAKLEDSAVYLCASSRGQIGGDEQFFGPGTRLTVL.

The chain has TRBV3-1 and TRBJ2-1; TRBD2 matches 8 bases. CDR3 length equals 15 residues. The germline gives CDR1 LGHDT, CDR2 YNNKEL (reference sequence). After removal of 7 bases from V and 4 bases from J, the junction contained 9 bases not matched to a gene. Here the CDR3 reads CASNAYTSGYNEQFF. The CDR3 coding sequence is TGTGCCAGCAACGCGTACACTAGCGGATACAATGAGCAGTTCTTC.

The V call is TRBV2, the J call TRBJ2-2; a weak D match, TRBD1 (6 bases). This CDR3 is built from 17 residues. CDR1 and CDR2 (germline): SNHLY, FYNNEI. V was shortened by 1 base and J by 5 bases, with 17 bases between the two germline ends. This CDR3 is CASSEEVGARVTGELFF. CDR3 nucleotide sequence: TGTGCCAGCAGTGAAGAAGTGGGGGCTCGGGTAACCGGGGAGCTGTTTTTT.

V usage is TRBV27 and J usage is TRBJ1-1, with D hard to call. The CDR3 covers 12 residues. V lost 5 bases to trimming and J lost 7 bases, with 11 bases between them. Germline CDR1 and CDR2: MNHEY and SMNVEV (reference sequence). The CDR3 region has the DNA TGTGCCAGCAGTAGGTTGGGGAGTGAAGCTTTCTTT. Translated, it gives CASSRLGSEAFF.

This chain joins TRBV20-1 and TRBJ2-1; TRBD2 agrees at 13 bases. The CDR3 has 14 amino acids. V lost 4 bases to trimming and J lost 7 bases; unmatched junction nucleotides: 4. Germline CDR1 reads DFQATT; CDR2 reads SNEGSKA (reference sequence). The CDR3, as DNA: TGCAGTGCTAAACTAGCGGGAGGGGGAAATGAGCAGTTCTTC. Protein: CSAKLAGGGNEQFF.

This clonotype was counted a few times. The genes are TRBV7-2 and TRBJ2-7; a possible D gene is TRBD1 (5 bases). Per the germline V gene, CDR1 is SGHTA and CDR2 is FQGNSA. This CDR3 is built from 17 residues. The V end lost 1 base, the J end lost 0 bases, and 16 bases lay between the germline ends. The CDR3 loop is CASSLEGQGVPSYEQYF. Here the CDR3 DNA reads TGTGCCAGCAGCTTAGAGGGTCAAGGGGTCCCCTCCTACGAGCAGTACTTC.

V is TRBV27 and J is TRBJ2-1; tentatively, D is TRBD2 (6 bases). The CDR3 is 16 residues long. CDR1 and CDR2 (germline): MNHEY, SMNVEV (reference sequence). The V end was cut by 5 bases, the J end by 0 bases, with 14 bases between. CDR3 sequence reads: CASSPHSGFSYNEQFF. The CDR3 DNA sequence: TGTGCCAGCAGTCCCCATAGCGGTTTCTCCTACAATGAGCAGTTCTTC.

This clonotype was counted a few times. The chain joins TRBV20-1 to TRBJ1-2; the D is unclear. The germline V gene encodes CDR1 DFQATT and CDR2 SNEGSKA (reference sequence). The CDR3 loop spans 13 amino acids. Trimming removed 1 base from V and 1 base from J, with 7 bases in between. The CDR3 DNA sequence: TGCAGTGCTAGAGCACAGAATAACTATGGCTACACCTTC. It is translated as CSARAQNNYGYTF.

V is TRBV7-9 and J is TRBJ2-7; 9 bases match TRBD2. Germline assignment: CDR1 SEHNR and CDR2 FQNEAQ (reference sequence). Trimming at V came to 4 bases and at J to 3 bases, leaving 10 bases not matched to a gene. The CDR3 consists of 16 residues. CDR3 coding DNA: TGTGCCAGCAGCTCCATAGCGGGAGCACCCGACTACGAGCAGTACTTC. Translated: CASSSIAGAPDYEQYF.

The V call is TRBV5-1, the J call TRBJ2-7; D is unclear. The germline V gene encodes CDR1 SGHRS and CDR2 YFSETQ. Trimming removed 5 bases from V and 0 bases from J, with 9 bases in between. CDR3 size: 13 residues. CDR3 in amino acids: CASSGDNSYEQYF. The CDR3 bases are TGCGCCAGCAGTGGGGATAACTCCTACGAGCAGTACTTC.

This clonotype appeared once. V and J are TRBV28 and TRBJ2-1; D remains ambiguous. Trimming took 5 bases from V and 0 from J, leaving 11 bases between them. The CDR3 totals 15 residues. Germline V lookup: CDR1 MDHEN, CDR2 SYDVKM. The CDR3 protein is CASSRGRRSYNEQFF. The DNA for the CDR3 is TGTGCCAGCAGTCGTGGCAGGCGCTCCTACAATGAGCAGTTCTTC.

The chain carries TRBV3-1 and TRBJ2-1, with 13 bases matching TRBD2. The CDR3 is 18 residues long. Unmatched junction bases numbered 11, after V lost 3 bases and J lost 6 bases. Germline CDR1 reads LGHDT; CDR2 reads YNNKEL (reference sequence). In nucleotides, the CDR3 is TGTGCCAGCAGCCATCACCCTCGGGGACTAGCGGGGCTCAATGAGCAGTTCTTC. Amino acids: CASSHHPRGLAGLNEQFF.

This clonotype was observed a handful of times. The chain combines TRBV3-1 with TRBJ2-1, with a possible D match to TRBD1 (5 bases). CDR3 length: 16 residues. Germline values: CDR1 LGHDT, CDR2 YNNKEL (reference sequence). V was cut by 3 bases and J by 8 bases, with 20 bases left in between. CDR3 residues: CASSHIPGFPSYEQFF. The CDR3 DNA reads TGTGCCAGCAGCCACATCCCAGGGTTTCCGTCCTATGAGCAGTTCTTC.

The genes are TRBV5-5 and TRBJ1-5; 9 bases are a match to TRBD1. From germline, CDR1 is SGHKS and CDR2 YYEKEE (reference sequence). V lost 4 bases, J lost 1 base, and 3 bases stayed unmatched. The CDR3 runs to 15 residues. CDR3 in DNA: TGTGCCAGCAGCCAAGGGACAGGGAGCAATCAGCCCCAGCATTTT. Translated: CASSQGTGSNQPQHF.

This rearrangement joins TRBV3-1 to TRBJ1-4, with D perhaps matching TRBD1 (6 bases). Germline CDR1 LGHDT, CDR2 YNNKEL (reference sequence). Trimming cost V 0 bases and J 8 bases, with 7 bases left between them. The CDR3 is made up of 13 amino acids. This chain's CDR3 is CASSQDRGEKLFF. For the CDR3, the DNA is TGTGCCAGCAGCCAAGACAGGGGCGAAAAACTGTTTTTT.